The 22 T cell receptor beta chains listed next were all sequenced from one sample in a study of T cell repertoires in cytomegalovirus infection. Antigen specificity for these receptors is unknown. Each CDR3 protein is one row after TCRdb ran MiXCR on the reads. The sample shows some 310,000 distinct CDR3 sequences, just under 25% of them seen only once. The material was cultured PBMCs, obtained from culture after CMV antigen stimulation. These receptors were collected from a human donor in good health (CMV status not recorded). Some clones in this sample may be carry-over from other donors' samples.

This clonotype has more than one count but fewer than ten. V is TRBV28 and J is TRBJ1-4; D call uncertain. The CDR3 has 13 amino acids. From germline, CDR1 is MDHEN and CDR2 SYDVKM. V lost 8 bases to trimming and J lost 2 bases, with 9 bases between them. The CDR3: CASAGGTNEKLFF. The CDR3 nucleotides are TGTGCCAGCGCGGGCGGGACTAATGAAAAACTGTTTTTT.

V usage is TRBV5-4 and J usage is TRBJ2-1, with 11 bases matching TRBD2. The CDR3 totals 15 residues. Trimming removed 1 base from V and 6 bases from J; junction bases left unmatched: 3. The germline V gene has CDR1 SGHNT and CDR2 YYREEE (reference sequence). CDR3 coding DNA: TGTGCCAGCAGCTTGAACGGACTAGCGGGCAATGAGCAGTTCTTC. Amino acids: CASSLNGLAGNEQFF.

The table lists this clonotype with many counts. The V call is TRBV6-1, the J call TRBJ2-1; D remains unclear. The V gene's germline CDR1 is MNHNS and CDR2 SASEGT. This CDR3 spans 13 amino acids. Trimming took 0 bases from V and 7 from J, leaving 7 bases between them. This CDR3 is CASSEARWNEQFF. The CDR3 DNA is TGTGCCAGCAGTGAAGCGAGGTGGAATGAGCAGTTCTTC.

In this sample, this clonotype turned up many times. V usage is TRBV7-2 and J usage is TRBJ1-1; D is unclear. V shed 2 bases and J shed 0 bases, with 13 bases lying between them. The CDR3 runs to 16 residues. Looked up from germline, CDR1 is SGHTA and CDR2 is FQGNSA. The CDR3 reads CASSLRAGEMNTEAFF. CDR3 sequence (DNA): TGTGCCAGCAGCTTACGGGCGGGCGAAATGAACACTGAAGCTTTCTTT.

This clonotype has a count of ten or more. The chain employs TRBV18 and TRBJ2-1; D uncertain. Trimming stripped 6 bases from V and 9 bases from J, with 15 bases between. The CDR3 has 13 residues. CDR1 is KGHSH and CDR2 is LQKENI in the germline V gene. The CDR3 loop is CASSRLGSTEQFF. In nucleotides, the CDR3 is TGTGCCAGCTCGAGACTCGGATCCACTGAGCAGTTCTTC. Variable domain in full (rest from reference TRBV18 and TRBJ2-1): NAGVMQNPRHLVRRRGQEARLRCSPMKGHSHVYWYRQLPEEGLKFMVYLQKENIIDESGMPKERFSAEFPKEGPSILRIQQVVRGDSAAYFCASSRLGSTEQFFGPGTRLTVL.

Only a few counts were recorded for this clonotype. The CDR3 loop is CASSSRTGAYEQYF. The CDR3 DNA reads TGTGCCAGCAGCTCCCGGACAGGGGCCTACGAGCAGTACTTC. The chain employs TRBV7-9 and TRBJ2-7; 9 nucleotides match TRBD1. The CDR3 spans 14 residues. Germline CDR1 SEHNR, CDR2 FQNEAQ (reference sequence). Trimming cost V 4 bases and J 2 bases; bases outside gene matches: 3.

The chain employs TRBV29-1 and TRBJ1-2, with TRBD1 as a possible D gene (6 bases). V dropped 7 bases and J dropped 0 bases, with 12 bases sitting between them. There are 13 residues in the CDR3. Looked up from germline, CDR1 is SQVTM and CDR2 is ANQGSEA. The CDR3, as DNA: TGCAGCGCAACAGGGAAAGCTAACTATGGCTACACCTTC. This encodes CSATGKANYGYTF.

CDR3 residues: CASSRTVAAGGVSDEQFF. CDR3 in DNA: TGTGCCAGCAGCCGGACAGTGGCCGCGGGAGGTGTGTCTGATGAGCAGTTCTTC. This chain links TRBV7-4 with TRBJ2-1, with 8 bases identical to TRBD2. V dropped 5 bases and J dropped 8; count of bases not matched to a gene: 20. The germline V gene encodes CDR1 SGHVT and CDR2 SQSDAQ. CDR3 length: 18 amino acids.

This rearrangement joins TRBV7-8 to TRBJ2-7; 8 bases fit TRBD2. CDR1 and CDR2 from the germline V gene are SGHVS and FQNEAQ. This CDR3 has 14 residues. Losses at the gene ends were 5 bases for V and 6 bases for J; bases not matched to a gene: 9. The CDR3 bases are TGTGCCAGCAGCCCAGCTCGGGCGGGGGGCGAGCAGTACTTC. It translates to CASSPARAGGEQYF.

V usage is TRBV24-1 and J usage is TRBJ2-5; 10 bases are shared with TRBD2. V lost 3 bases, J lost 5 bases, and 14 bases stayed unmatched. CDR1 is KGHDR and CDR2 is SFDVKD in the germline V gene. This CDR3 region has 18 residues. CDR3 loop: CATSDDHGSGRPRETQYF. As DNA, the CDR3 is TGTGCCACCAGTGATGACCATGGTAGCGGGAGGCCGCGGGAGACCCAGTACTTC.

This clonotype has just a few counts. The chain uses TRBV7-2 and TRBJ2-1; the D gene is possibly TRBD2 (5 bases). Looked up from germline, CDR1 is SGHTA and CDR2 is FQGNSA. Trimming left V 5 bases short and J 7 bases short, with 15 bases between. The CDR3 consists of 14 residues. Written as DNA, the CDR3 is TGTGCCAGCAGCACCAAACCGGGAATTAATGAGCAGTTCTTC. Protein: CASSTKPGINEQFF.

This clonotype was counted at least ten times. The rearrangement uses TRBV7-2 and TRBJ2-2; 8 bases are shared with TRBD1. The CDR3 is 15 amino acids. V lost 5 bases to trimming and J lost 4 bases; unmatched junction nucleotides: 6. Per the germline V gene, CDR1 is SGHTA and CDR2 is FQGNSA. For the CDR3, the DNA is TGTGCCAGCAGCCTCAGGGGGCACGGCACCGGGGAGCTGTTTTTT. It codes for CASSLRGHGTGELFF. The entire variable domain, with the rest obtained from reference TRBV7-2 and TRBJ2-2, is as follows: GAGVSQSPSNKVTEKGKDVELRCDPISGHTALYWYRQSLGQGLEFLIYFQGNSAPDKSGLPSDRFSAERTGGSVSTLTIQRTQQEDSAVYLCASSLRGHGTGELFFGEGSRLTVL.

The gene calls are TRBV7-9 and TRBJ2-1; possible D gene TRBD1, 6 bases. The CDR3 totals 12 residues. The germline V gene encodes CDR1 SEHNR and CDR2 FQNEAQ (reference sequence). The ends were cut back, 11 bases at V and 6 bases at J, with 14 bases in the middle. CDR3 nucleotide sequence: TGTGCCTTTAGGGGGAGTTTCAATGAGCAGTTCTTC. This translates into CAFRGSFNEQFF.

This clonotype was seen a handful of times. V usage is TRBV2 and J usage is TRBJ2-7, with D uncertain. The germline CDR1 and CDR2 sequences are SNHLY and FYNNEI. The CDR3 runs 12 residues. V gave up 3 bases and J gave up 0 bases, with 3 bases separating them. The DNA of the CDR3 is TGTGCCAGCAGTGAGCTCTCCTACGAGCAGTACGTC. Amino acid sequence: CASSELSYEQYV.

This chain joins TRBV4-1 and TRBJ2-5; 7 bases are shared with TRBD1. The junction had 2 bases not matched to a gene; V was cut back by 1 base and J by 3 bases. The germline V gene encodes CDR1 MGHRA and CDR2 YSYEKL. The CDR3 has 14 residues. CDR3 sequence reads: CASSQGTGEETQYF. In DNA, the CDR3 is TGCGCCAGCAGCCAAGGGACAGGAGAAGAGACCCAGTACTTC.

The CDR3 coding sequence is TGTGCCAGCAGCTTAGTAGCCAGGGTGACCTCAACGGGGAACAATGAGCAGTTCTTC. Its translation: CASSLVARVTSTGNNEQFF. The gene calls are TRBV11-2 and TRBJ2-1; D may be TRBD1 or TRBD2 (5 bases each). Deletions cut 1 base from V and 5 bases from J, with 24 bases between. The CDR3 is 19 amino acids. Germline CDR1 and CDR2: SGHAT and FQNNGV.

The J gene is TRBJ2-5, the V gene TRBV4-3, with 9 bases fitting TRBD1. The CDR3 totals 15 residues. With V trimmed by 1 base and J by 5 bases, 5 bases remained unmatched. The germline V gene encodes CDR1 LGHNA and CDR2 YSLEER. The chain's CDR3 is CASSQGTGGRETQYF. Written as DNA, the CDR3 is TGCGCCAGCAGCCAAGGAACAGGGGGCCGGGAGACCCAGTACTTC.

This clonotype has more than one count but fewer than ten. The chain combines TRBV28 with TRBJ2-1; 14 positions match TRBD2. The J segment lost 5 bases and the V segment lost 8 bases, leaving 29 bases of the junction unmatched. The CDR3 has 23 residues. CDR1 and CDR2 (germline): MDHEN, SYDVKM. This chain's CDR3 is CASEQQFPPSFLGLAGAHNEQFF. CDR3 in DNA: TGTGCCAGCGAGCAGCAGTTTCCTCCATCATTCTTGGGACTAGCGGGAGCCCACAATGAGCAGTTCTTC.

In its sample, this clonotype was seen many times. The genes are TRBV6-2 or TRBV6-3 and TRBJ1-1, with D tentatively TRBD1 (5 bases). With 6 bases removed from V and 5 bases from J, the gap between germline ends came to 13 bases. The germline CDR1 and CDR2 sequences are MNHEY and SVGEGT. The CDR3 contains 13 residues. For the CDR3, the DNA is TGTGCCAGCAGGCCGCGGGGGGGGACTGAAGCTTTCTTT. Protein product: CASRPRGGTEAFF.

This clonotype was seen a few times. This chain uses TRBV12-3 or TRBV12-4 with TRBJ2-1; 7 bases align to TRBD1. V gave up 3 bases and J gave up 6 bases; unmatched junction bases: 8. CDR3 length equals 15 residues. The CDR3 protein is CASSFRQGISNEQFF. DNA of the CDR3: TGTGCCAGCAGTTTTCGACAGGGTATCAGCAATGAGCAGTTCTTC.

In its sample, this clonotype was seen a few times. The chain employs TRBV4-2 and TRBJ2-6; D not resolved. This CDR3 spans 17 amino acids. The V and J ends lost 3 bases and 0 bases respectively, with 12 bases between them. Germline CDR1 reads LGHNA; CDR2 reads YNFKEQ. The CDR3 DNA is TGTGCCAGCAGCCAGTCGGACGGCCGCTCTGGGGCCAACGTCCTGACTTTC. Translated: CASSQSDGRSGANVLTF.

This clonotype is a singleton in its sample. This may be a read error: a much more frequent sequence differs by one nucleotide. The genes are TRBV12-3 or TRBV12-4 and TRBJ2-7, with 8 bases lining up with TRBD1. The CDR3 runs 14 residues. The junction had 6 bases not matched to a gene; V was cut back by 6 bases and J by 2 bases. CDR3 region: CASRPRDRTYEQYF. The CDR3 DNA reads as TGTGCCAGCAGGCCCCGGGACAGGACCTACGAGCAGTACTTC.